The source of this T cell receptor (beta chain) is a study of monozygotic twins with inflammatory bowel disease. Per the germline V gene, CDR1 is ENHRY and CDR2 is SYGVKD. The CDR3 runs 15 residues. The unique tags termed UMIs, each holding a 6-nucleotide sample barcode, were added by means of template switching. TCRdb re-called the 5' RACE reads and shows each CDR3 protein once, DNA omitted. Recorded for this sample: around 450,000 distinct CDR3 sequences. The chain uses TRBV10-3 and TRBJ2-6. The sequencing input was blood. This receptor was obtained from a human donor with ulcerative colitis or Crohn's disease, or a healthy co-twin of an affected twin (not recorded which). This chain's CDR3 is CAISDVQRGANVLTF.